These 17 T cell receptor beta chains were all obtained from the same sample, sequenced in a study of CD8 T cells in ankylosing spondylitis. In TCRdb, the 5' RACE reads were re-called with MiXCR into one record per CDR3 protein. Of roughly 220,000 distinct CDR3 sequences in the sample, more than 9% were seen once. The specimen was blood, either unsorted or a sorted T cell fraction (not recorded which). All receptors come from a male donor with ankylosing spondylitis or in good health (not recorded which).

This clonotype was picked up many times. The CDR3 is CSARTQVMDTIYF. The CDR3 DNA sequence: TGCAGTGCTAGGACGCAGGTCATGGACACCATATATTTT. The genes are TRBV20-1 and TRBJ1-3, with D unclear. Trimming cost V 3 bases and J 8 bases, with 14 bases left between them. Germline-derived CDR1 and CDR2 are DFQATT and SNEGSKA (reference sequence). This CDR3 has 13 residues.

The rearrangement joins TRBV3-1 to TRBJ1-2; TRBD1 matches 7 bases. J lost 2 bases, V lost 3 bases, and 12 bases had no gene match. This CDR3 has 17 residues. Germline assignment: CDR1 LGHDT and CDR2 YNNKEL (reference sequence). CDR3 DNA: TGTGCCAGCAGCCATCGGTTGGGACAGCCACGGAACTATGGCTACACCTTC. Amino acids: CASSHRLGQPRNYGYTF. The full variable domain, in which reference TRBV3-1 and TRBJ1-2 provide the parts outside the CDR3, is DTAVSQTPKYLVTQMGNDKSIKCEQNLGHDTMYWYKQDSKKFLKIMFSYNNKELIINETVPNRFSPKSPDKAHLNLHINSLELGDSAVYFCASSHRLGQPRNYGYTFGSGTRLTVV.

The sample holds many counts of this clonotype. This chain links TRBV24-1 with TRBJ2-5, with 10 bases lining up with TRBD1. This CDR3 region has 15 residues. Germline CDR1 reads KGHDR; CDR2 reads SFDVKD. The V and J ends lost 0 bases and 5 bases, in that order; junction bases with no gene match: 2. As DNA, the CDR3 is TGTGCCACCAGTGATTTGAGGACAGGGGGGGAGACCCAGTACTTC. Translated, it gives CATSDLRTGGETQYF.

This clonotype was recorded many times. This chain links TRBV29-1 with TRBJ1-4; possibly TRBD1 for D (6 bases). Trimming removed 6 bases from V and 7 bases from J, with 18 bases in between. The germline gives CDR1 SQVTM, CDR2 ANQGSEA. The CDR3 contains 14 residues. Written as DNA, the CDR3 is TGCAGCGTACGCGAACAGGGCGGTAGTGAAAAACTGTTTTTT. It translates to CSVREQGGSEKLFF.

This clonotype was picked up many times. The chain links TRBV7-2 to TRBJ2-1; 9 bases map to TRBD2. The germline CDR1 and CDR2 sequences are SGHTA and FQGNSA. V lost 1 base, J lost 8 bases, and 9 bases stayed unmatched. This CDR3 is built from 16 residues. In DNA, the CDR3 is TGTGCCAGCAGCTTAGTTTCGGCGGGGGGGCCCCATGAGCAGTTCTTC. Translation gives CASSLVSAGGPHEQFF.

In its sample, this clonotype was seen a few times. The chain carries TRBV24-1 and TRBJ2-3; 15 bases align to TRBD2. CDR1 and CDR2 (germline): KGHDR, SFDVKD. V shed 3 bases and J 4 bases; nucleotides not matched to a gene: 4. The CDR3 contains 17 residues. The CDR3, as DNA: TGTGCCACCAGTGATCTTGGACTAGCGGGGGGGGCAGATACGCAGTATTTT. Protein sequence: CATSDLGLAGGADTQYF.

In its sample, this clonotype was seen many times. The chain joins TRBV5-1 to TRBJ1-2; 9 bases align to TRBD1. After removal of 2 bases from V and 3 bases from J, the junction contained 11 bases not matched to a gene. This CDR3 region has 17 residues. The V gene's germline CDR1 is SGHRS and CDR2 YFSETQ. CDR3 residues: CASSFLPGTGYDYGYTF. Written as DNA, the CDR3 is TGCGCCAGCAGCTTCCTCCCCGGGACAGGGTACGACTATGGCTACACCTTC.

This clonotype was observed at least ten times. The chain couples TRBV5-1 to TRBJ2-7, with D tentatively TRBD2 (6 bases). The CDR3 is 13 residues long. V shed 0 bases and J shed 7 bases, with 11 bases lying between them. The germline V gene has CDR1 SGHRS and CDR2 YFSETQ. The CDR3 DNA sequence: TGCGCCAGCAGCTTGGCGTCTAGCGAGGAGCAGTACTTC. Its protein product is CASSLASSEEQYF.

The chain recombines TRBV19 with TRBJ2-3; 7 bases fit TRBD1. The germline V gene has CDR1 LNHDA and CDR2 SQIVND (reference sequence). V gave up 6 bases and J gave up 8 bases; unmatched junction bases: 11. There are 14 residues in the CDR3. This CDR3 reads CASRPGQPGSTQYF. In nucleotides, the CDR3 is TGTGCCAGTAGGCCGGGACAGCCAGGGAGTACGCAGTATTTT.

The chain uses TRBV12-3 or TRBV12-4 and TRBJ1-4; a possible D gene is TRBD1 (6 bases). V gave up 6 bases and J gave up 10 bases, with 12 bases separating them. The CDR3 is 12 residues long. The CDR3 reads CASRTEGGKLFF. DNA for the CDR3: TGTGCCAGCAGAACTGAAGGGGGAAAACTGTTTTTT.

Regarding this clonotype: A read error may account for a junction end that differs from germline. This CDR3 is CASGLGHSGGPYNEQFF. CDR3 bases: TGTGCCAGCGGCTTAGGCCATAGCGGGGGACCCTACAATGAGCAGTTCTTC. The chain couples TRBV7-3 to TRBJ2-1; 9 nucleotides match TRBD2. The CDR3 has 17 residues. Germline V lookup: CDR1 SGHTA, CDR2 FQGTGA.

This clonotype was seen ten or more times. The chain has TRBV20-1 and TRBJ2-2; 8 bases fit TRBD2. The CDR3 spans 13 residues. The germline V gene has CDR1 DFQATT and CDR2 SNEGSKA (reference sequence). V was clipped by 6 bases and J by 5 bases; unmatched bases: 5. In DNA form, the CDR3 reads TGCAGTGCACCTCGGGGGGGGACCGGGGAGCTGTTTTTT. This codes for CSAPRGGTGELFF.

This clonotype was observed at least ten times. The V gene is TRBV19, the J gene TRBJ2-7; TRBD2 is a possible D gene (5 bases). This CDR3 spans 15 amino acids. Germline V CDR1 and CDR2: LNHDA, SQIVND (reference sequence). V was shortened by 5 bases and J by 3 bases, with 17 bases between the two germline ends. CDR3 region: CASSPFRGDNYEQYF. CDR3 DNA sequence: TGTGCCAGTAGTCCCTTCCGGGGAGACAACTACGAGCAGTACTTC.

Worth noting for this clonotype: A much larger clone is a single base away; this may be a read error. This chain links TRBV12-3 or TRBV12-4 with TRBJ2-3; 13 bases agree with TRBD2. With V trimmed by 8 bases and J by 2 bases, 16 bases remained unmatched. This CDR3 has 19 amino acids. CDR3 nucleotides: TGTGCCAGCTGTCAGACTAGCGGGGGGCTCCTTTCTCCCACAGATACGCAGTATTTT. This codes for CASCQTSGGLLSPTDTQYF.

On this clonotype: This may come from a read error, since a much larger clone is one base off. The V and J genes are TRBV2 and TRBJ1-2; D possibly corresponds to TRBD1 (6 bases). Between the trimmed V and J ends, which lost 3 bases and 7 bases, there was a span of 21 bases. CDR3 length equals 16 residues. Germline V gives CDR1 SNHLY, CDR2 FYNNEI. The CDR3 coding sequence is TGTGCCAGCAGTGACACCTCACAGGGCGTCACGGGTGGCTACACCTTC. Translating it yields CASSDTSQGVTGGYTF.

This chain connects TRBV12-3 or TRBV12-4 to TRBJ1-4; no clear D. The CDR3 consists of 15 residues. Deletions cut 7 bases from V and 5 bases from J, with 17 bases between. The CDR3 coding sequence is TGTGCCAGCAAGTTTACTGGGTCCCCGAATGAAAAACTGTTTTTT. Its protein product is CASKFTGSPNEKLFF.

This clonotype was seen ten or more times. The chain uses TRBV6-4 and TRBJ2-2; 11 positions match TRBD2. The germline V gene encodes CDR1 MRHNA and CDR2 SNTAGT. Losses at the gene ends were 5 bases for V and 2 bases for J; bases not matched to a gene: 1. The CDR3 extends over 15 amino acids. CDR3 nucleotide sequence: TGTGCCAGCAGTACTAGCGGGGGAAACACCGGGGAGCTGTTTTTT. Translated: CASSTSGGNTGELFF.